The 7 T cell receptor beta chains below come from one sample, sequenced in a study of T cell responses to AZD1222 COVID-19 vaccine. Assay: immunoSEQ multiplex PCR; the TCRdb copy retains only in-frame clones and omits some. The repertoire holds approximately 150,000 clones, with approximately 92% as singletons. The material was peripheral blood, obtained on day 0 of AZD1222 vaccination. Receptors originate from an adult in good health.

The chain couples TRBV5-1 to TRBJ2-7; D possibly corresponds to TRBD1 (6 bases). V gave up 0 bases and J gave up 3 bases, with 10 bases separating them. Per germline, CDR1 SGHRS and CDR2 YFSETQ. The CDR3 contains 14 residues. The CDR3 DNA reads TGCGCCAGCAGCTTGGCCGGACAGTACTACGAGCAGTACTTC. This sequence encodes CASSLAGQYYEQYF.

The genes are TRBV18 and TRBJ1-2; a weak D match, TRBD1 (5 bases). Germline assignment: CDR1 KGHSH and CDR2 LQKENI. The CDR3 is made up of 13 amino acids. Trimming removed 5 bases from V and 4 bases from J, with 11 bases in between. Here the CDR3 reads CASSIDRSYGYTF. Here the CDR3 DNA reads TGTGCCAGCTCAATCGACAGAAGCTATGGCTACACCTTC.

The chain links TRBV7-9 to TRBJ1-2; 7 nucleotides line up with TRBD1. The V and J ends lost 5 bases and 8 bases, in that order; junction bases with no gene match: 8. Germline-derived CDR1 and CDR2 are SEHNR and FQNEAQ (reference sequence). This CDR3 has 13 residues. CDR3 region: CASSAPGQMGYTF. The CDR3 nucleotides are TGTGCCAGCAGCGCCCCGGGACAGATGGGCTACACCTTC. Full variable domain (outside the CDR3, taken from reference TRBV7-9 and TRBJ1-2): DTGVSQNPRHKITKRGQNVTFRCDPISEHNRLYWYRQTLGQGPEFLTYFQNEAQLEKSRLLSDRFSAERPKGSFSTLEIQRTEQGDSAMYLCASSAPGQMGYTFGSGTRLTVV.

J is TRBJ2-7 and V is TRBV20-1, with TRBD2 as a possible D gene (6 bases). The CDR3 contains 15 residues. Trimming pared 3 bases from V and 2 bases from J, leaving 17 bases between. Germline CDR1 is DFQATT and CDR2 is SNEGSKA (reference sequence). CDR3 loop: CSASRGRLGPYEQYF. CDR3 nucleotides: TGCAGTGCTAGTCGTGGGAGACTAGGACCCTACGAGCAGTACTTC.

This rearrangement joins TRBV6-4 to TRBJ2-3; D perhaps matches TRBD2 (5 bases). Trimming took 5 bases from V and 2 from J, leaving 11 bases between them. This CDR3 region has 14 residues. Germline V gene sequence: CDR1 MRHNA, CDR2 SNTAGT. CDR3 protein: CASSFAGITDTQYF. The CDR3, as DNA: TGTGCCAGCAGTTTTGCGGGTATCACAGATACGCAGTATTTT.

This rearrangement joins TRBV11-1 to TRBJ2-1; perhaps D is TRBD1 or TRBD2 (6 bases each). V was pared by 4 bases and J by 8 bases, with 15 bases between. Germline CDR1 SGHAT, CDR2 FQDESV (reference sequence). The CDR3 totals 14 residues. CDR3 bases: TGTGCCAGCAGCTACGGCCCAGGGGAGGATGAGCAGTTCTTC. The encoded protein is CASSYGPGEDEQFF. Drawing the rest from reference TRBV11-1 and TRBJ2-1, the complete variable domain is EAEVAQSPRYKITEKSQAVAFWCDPISGHATLYWYRQILGQGPELLVQFQDESVVDDSQLPKDRFSAERLKGVDSTLKIQPAELGDSAMYLCASSYGPGEDEQFFGPGTRLTVL.

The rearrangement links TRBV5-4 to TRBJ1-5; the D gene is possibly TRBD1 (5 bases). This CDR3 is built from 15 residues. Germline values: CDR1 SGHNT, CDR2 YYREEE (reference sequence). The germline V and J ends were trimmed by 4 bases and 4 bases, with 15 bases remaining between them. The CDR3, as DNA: TGTGCCAGCAGCCGGGACGGTTCACTAAATCAGCCCCAGCATTTT. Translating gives CASSRDGSLNQPQHF.